The text below deals with one T cell receptor (beta chain). The data were produced by immunoSEQ multiplex PCR, yet TCRdb's version contains in-frame clones alone and is incomplete. The repertoire consists of tens of thousands of clones, with around nine tenths occurring once and the leading ten covering 8% to 10%. The CDR3 consists of 19 residues. Trimming left V 1 base short and J 0 bases short, with 19 bases between. Germline V CDR1 and CDR2: LGHNA, YSLEER. The study enrolled patients with locally advanced or metastatic urothelial carcinoma. These data are taken from a study of PD-L1 blockade in urothelial cancer. At the level of the study: The analyses of blood took place 3 weeks (second dose) and 6 weeks after treatment start.

The rearrangement links TRBV4-3 to TRBJ2-4, with D possibly matching TRBD1 (6 bases). The sample here was PBMCs, taken around atezolizumab (anti-PD-L1) treatment. The origin of this receptor is a man between 60 and 75 years old with urothelial cancer. The CDR3 region has the DNA TGCGCCAGCAGCCAAGGGGCAGGGGTAACATCATTAGCCAAAAACATTCAGTACTTC. This translates into CASSQGAGVTSLAKNIQYF.